This paragraph covers one T cell receptor (beta chain) sequence. Its antigen is not known. The germline gives CDR1 SQVTM, CDR2 ANQGSEA. Trimming removed 4 bases at V and 1 base at J, with 18 bases between. The CDR3 sequence is 16 residues long. During colonoscopy, one to two rectal pinch biopsies were collected. Repertoires were generated with immunoSEQ multiplex PCR, while TCRdb's copy carries only in-frame clones and drops some. This table holds about 24,000 clones, 55% to 75% found once. This specimen comes from a study of pediatric ulcerative colitis. Study-level points and caveats: Clonal expansions reduced rectal repertoire diversity in acute severe colitis. A couple of rectal clonotypes were found only in ulcerative colitis patients, all of them.

This receptor was obtained from a boy aged 5-17 years with severe ulcerative colitis. The sample comprised gut tissue. The rearrangement uses TRBV29-1 and TRBJ2-3; D not certain. CDR3 loop: CSVGTARNRGTDTQYF. The CDR3, as DNA: TGCAGCGTTGGAACCGCGAGAAACCGAGGCACAGATACGCAGTATTTT.